This TCR beta chain was sequenced during a study of HIV-infected patients and healthy controls. Overall study findings and caveats: The study did not determine the donors' HLA types. Healthy controls carried many MAIT alpha-chain CDR3s, while HIV+ repertoires had few. Compared with healthy controls, HIV-infected patients showed less CDR3 sharing between individuals.

cDNA was made from 500 ng RNA using alpha and beta constant primers. Each of the alpha and beta chains got its own library through chain-specific third strand synthesis with indices. TCRdb itself ran the 5' RACE reads through MiXCR, one entry per CDR3 protein. The sample shows tens of thousands of distinct CDR3 sequences, 8.5% to 9% of them seen only once. There are many counts of this clonotype. The antigen is not known. No cell fractionation was done, so the repertoire covers all unsorted peripheral blood T cells. The CDR3 has 12 residues. From germline, CDR1 is MNHNY and CDR2 SVGAGI (reference sequence). V lost 10 bases to trimming and J lost 7 bases; unmatched junction nucleotides: 5.

J is TRBJ1-5 and V is TRBV6-6, with TRBD1 identical over 9 bases. The sequenced sample consisted of blood. This clonotype was obtained from an adult in good health. The CDR3 is CATGQGNQPQHF. The CDR3 region has the DNA TGTGCCACCGGACAGGGGAACCAGCCCCAGCATTTT.